Below, 16 T cell receptor beta chains from the same sample are listed, as sequenced in a study of CD4 T cells in relation to SARS-CoV-2 and coronaviruses. CD4+ T cells from unexposed donors were obtained before the COVID-19 pandemic (2011-2018). CD4+ T cells were isolated from the cells after roughly 11 days of culture. Their cognate antigens are unknown. The assay was immunoSEQ multiplex PCR, and TCRdb's table has in-frame clones only and misses some. The sample contains approximately 19,000 clones, 60% to 85% of which appear only once. The sequenced sample was CD4+ T cells from PBMCs, cultured in vitro. These receptor sequences come from a human donor in good health.

This rearrangement joins TRBV18 to TRBJ2-7; D possibly uses TRBD1 or TRBD2 (5 bases each). The ends were cut back, 4 bases at V and 4 bases at J, with 14 bases in the middle. There are 14 residues in the CDR3. Germline-derived CDR1 and CDR2 are KGHSH and LQKENI. The CDR3 loop reads CASSRSGTDYEQYF. CDR3 bases: TGTGCCAGCTCACGTTCCGGGACGGATTACGAGCAGTACTTC.

This sequence joins TRBV5-4 and TRBJ2-3; D gene unclear. The CDR3 has 12 residues. Germline V gene lookup returns CDR1 SGHNT and CDR2 YYREEE (reference sequence). V dropped 3 bases and J dropped 2 bases, with 4 bases sitting between them. The CDR3 DNA reads TGTGCCAGCAGCTCCGACACAGATACGCAGTATTTT. This gives the protein CASSSDTDTQYF.

The CDR3 region has the DNA TGTGCCAGCAGCCATCCGGGACAGACTTCTGGAAACACCATATATTTT. Its translation: CASSHPGQTSGNTIYF. The chain joins TRBV2 to TRBJ1-3, with 7 bases identical to TRBD1. The V gene's germline CDR1 is SNHLY and CDR2 FYNNEI. The CDR3 sequence is 16 residues long. V lost 6 bases and J lost 1; bases outside the gene matches: 9.

The V gene is TRBV19, the J gene TRBJ2-1, with 8 bases matching TRBD2. J was trimmed by 2 bases and V by 2 bases; bases with no gene match: 5. Germline V gene sequence: CDR1 LNHDA, CDR2 SQIVND (reference sequence). This CDR3 comprises 16 residues. The CDR3 spells CASSIMASGPYNEQFF. The CDR3 DNA follows: TGTGCCAGTAGTATAATGGCTAGCGGGCCCTACAATGAGCAGTTCTTC.

The chain links TRBV9 to TRBJ2-2; D is uncertain. The V and J ends lost 6 bases and 0 bases respectively, with 15 bases between them. This CDR3 has 16 residues. The germline CDR1 and CDR2 sequences are SGDLS and YYNGEE. CDR3 sequence: CASNRAADSNTGELFF. CDR3 nucleotides: TGTGCCAGCAATAGGGCGGCTGATTCGAACACCGGGGAGCTGTTTTTT.

The chain employs TRBV10-3 and TRBJ2-7; 10 bases match TRBD1. Germline CDR1 is ENHRY and CDR2 is SYGVKD. CDR3 size: 13 residues. Unmatched junction bases numbered 7, after V lost 10 bases and J lost 4 bases. The CDR3 sequence: CASTGTGEYEQYF. The DNA for the CDR3 is TGTGCCAGCACCGGGACAGGGGAATACGAGCAGTACTTC.

The V call is TRBV5-1, the J call TRBJ1-1; the D gene is possibly TRBD1 (5 bases). V lost 0 bases to trimming and J lost 0 bases, with 6 bases between them. The CDR3 extends over 14 amino acids. The germline CDR1 and CDR2 sequences are SGHRS and YFSETQ. CDR3 residues: CASSLGQMNTEAFF. In nucleotides, the CDR3 is TGCGCCAGCAGCTTGGGACAGATGAACACTGAAGCTTTCTTT.

This sequence joins TRBV7-3 and TRBJ1-1, with D tentatively TRBD1 (5 bases). The CDR3 length is 15 residues. Trimming took off 1 base at V and 5 bases at J, with 14 bases between the two ends. The germline CDR1 and CDR2 sequences are SGHTA and FQGTGA. CDR3 amino acids: CASSLRGQGWTEAFF. For the CDR3, the DNA is TGTGCCAGCAGCTTAAGAGGGCAGGGATGGACTGAAGCTTTCTTT.

V gene TRBV6-1 combines with J gene TRBJ2-5; 13 nucleotides agree with TRBD2. Germline-derived CDR1 and CDR2 are MNHNS and SASEGT. The J segment lost 5 bases and the V segment lost 1 base, leaving 4 bases of the junction unmatched. There are 16 residues in the CDR3. This CDR3 reads CASSEELAGGPETQYF. Here the CDR3 DNA reads TGTGCCAGCAGTGAAGAACTAGCGGGAGGGCCTGAGACCCAGTACTTC.

The chain carries TRBV10-3 and TRBJ2-2, with a tentative D call TRBD1 (6 bases). The ends were cut back, 0 bases at V and 1 base at J, with 12 bases in the middle. Germline CDR1 reads ENHRY; CDR2 reads SYGVKD. The CDR3 spans 17 residues. CDR3: CAISESGGHMNTGELFF. Written as DNA, the CDR3 is TGTGCCATCAGTGAGTCTGGGGGACACATGAACACCGGGGAGCTGTTTTTT.

V and J are TRBV24-1 and TRBJ2-1, with 8 bases that match TRBD2. This CDR3 contains 15 residues. Germline values: CDR1 KGHDR, CDR2 SFDVKD. With 3 bases clipped from V and 5 bases from J, the junction kept 5 bases outside the gene matches. The CDR3 DNA reads as TGTGCCACCAGTGATCTGTTAGCGGGGAACAATGAGCAGTTCTTC. It specifies CATSDLLAGNNEQFF.

The genes are TRBV5-4 and TRBJ2-5, with 8 positions matching TRBD2. With V trimmed by 4 bases and J by 5 bases, 16 bases remained unmatched. The CDR3 extends over 17 amino acids. The germline V gene has CDR1 SGHNT and CDR2 YYREEE (reference sequence). The CDR3 is CASSPRGSGSGMETQYF. CDR3 bases: TGTGCCAGCAGCCCCCGGGGGAGCGGGAGCGGTATGGAGACCCAGTACTTC.

This chain connects TRBV6-5 to TRBJ1-5; D might be TRBD1 (5 bases). The germline V gene encodes CDR1 MNHEY and CDR2 SVGAGI. V lost 6 bases and J lost 5, with 14 bases in between. The CDR3 is 14 amino acids. For the CDR3, the DNA is TGTGCCAGCAGGCGGGACTCCGTGGATCAGCCCCAGCATTTT. It is translated as CASRRDSVDQPQHF.

This sequence joins TRBV7-9 and TRBJ1-1, with 7 positions matching TRBD1. After removal of 4 bases from V and 4 bases from J, the junction contained 6 bases not matched to a gene. The germline V gene has CDR1 SEHNR and CDR2 FQNEAQ (reference sequence). CDR3 length equals 14 residues. The DNA for the CDR3 is TGTGCCAGCAGCTCCCGGGACAGTACCACTGAAGCTTTCTTT. Residues: CASSSRDSTTEAFF.

The chain is built from TRBV25-1 and TRBJ1-5; unclear D gene. The CDR3 is made up of 16 amino acids. Germline CDR1 is MGHDK and CDR2 is SYGVNS. Trimming cost V 2 bases and J 0 bases, with 11 bases left between them. CDR3 DNA sequence: TGTGCCAGCAGTGAACCAGGACGGAATAGCAATCAGCCCCAGCATTTT. Amino acid sequence: CASSEPGRNSNQPQHF.

CDR3 protein: CASRRAGVRNEQFF. In DNA, the CDR3 is TGTGCCAGCAGAAGAGCGGGGGTTCGCAATGAGCAGTTCTTC. V gene TRBV7-2 combines with J gene TRBJ2-1; 8 bases align to TRBD2. Trimming cost V 6 bases and J 6 bases; bases outside gene matches: 7. Germline lookup yields CDR1 SGHTA and CDR2 FQGNSA. This CDR3 comprises 14 residues. Using reference TRBV7-2 and TRBJ2-1 for the parts outside the CDR3, the full variable domain is GAGVSQSPSNKVTEKGKDVELRCDPISGHTALYWYRQSLGQGLEFLIYFQGNSAPDKSGLPSDRFSAERTGGSVSTLTIQRTQQEDSAVYLCASRRAGVRNEQFFGPGTRLTVL.